Following are 13 T cell receptor beta chains from one sample sequenced in a study of identical twins. TCRdb used MiXCR to reprocess the 5' RACE reads, holding one entry per CDR3 protein. The sample lists roughly 720,000 distinct CDR3 sequences; 18% were seen once. These data were likewise used in another study, on T cells expressing NK-cell markers.

Specimen: PBMCs. All receptors come from a woman aged 18-30 years in good health.

This clonotype has only a few counts. The rearrangement links TRBV6-1 to TRBJ2-1; tentatively, D is TRBD1 (6 bases). Trimming removed 6 bases at V and 6 bases at J, with 21 bases between. The CDR3 runs 16 residues. Germline V gene sequence: CDR1 MNHNS, CDR2 SASEGT. The DNA for the CDR3 is TGTGCCAGCAGACTTCGGGACACCCCGTTCGGCAATGAGCAGTTCTTC. Translation: CASRLRDTPFGNEQFF.

V and J are TRBV20-1 and TRBJ2-5; D perhaps matches TRBD2 (6 bases). CDR3 length equals 12 residues. The V gene lost 7 bases and the J gene lost 5 bases, with 14 bases spanning the gap. Germline V CDR1 and CDR2: DFQATT, SNEGSKA (reference sequence). The CDR3 spells CSVPTRRETQYF. The CDR3 coding sequence is TGCAGTGTCCCGACTAGGCGGGAGACCCAGTACTTC.

The V call is TRBV9, the J call TRBJ2-7, with 8 nucleotides matching TRBD1. The trim removed 4 bases at V and 3 bases at J, leaving 9 bases unmatched. Germline CDR1 is SGDLS and CDR2 is YYNGEE. The CDR3 runs 15 residues. The CDR3 bases are TGTGCCAGCAGCATATCCGGGACAGGTCTCTACGAGCAGTACTTC. Translation: CASSISGTGLYEQYF.

The table lists this clonotype with a few counts. This chain links TRBV20-1 with TRBJ2-5; either TRBD1 or TRBD2 may fit D (6 bases each). From germline, CDR1 is DFQATT and CDR2 SNEGSKA (reference sequence). CDR3 length: 13 residues. Trimming took 6 bases from V and 5 from J, leaving 16 bases between them. CDR3: CSAGGGSRETQYF. DNA of the CDR3: TGCAGTGCCGGAGGGGGGAGTCGGGAGACCCAGTACTTC.

This clonotype was found many times. The chain joins TRBV27 to TRBJ1-1; 7 nucleotides line up with TRBD1. Germline V CDR1 and CDR2: MNHEY, SMNVEV (reference sequence). The V gene end was trimmed by 5 bases and the J gene end by 0 bases; junction bases not matched to a gene: 6. This CDR3 comprises 15 residues. CDR3 sequence reads: CASSLDRALNTEAFF. The CDR3 coding sequence is TGTGCCAGCAGTCTTGACAGGGCGTTGAACACTGAAGCTTTCTTT.

The V and J genes are TRBV4-2 and TRBJ2-3, with 13 bases lining up with TRBD2. This CDR3 region has 17 residues. Trimming took 2 bases from V and 5 from J; bases not matched to a gene: 7. Germline lookup yields CDR1 LGHNA and CDR2 YNFKEQ. The chain's CDR3 is CASSQTKLAGGLDTQYF. CDR3 bases: TGTGCCAGCAGCCAAACCAAACTAGCGGGGGGGCTAGATACGCAGTATTTT.

The chain couples TRBV10-3 to TRBJ2-2; TRBD1 matches 12 bases. The CDR3 covers 15 residues. Unmatched junction bases numbered 5, after V lost 5 bases and J lost 7 bases. CDR1 and CDR2 (germline): ENHRY, SYGVKD. The chain's CDR3 is CAISLGQGASGELFF. The CDR3 region has the DNA TGTGCCATCAGTTTGGGACAGGGGGCTAGCGGGGAGCTGTTTTTT.

V usage is TRBV19 and J usage is TRBJ1-2; D might be TRBD1 (5 bases). Germline CDR1 LNHDA, CDR2 SQIVND (reference sequence). CDR3 size: 17 residues. Deletions cut 5 bases from V and 6 bases from J, with 25 bases between. The CDR3 is CASSPVGVQGLTHGYTF. In nucleotides, the CDR3 is TGTGCCAGTAGTCCGGTAGGGGTGCAGGGACTCACCCATGGCTACACCTTC.

The rearrangement links TRBV12-3 or TRBV12-4 to TRBJ2-2; TRBD2 matches at 9 bases. The CDR3 has 17 residues. After removal of 8 bases from V and 4 bases from J, the junction contained 14 bases not matched to a gene. The CDR3 DNA is TGTGCCAGCCTCCCCGGGGGGCTAGCGGGACTCACCGGGGAGCTGTTTTTT. Its translation: CASLPGGLAGLTGELFF.

This clonotype came up a few times. The V and J genes are TRBV3-1 and TRBJ2-7, with 8 bases fitting TRBD1. After removal of 4 bases from V and 6 bases from J, the junction contained 14 bases not matched to a gene. CDR1 is LGHDT, CDR2 YNNKEL, per germline (reference sequence). CDR3 length: 16 amino acids. DNA of the CDR3: TGTGCCAGCAGCCCAAATCAACAGGGGGTAAGAGGCGAGCAGTACTTC. Its protein product is CASSPNQQGVRGEQYF.

The J gene is TRBJ2-1, the V gene TRBV7-2; TRBD1 matches at 7 bases. This CDR3 has 12 residues. V trimming: 7 bases; J trimming: 10 bases; junction bases outside the gene matches: 7. Germline V gene data show CDR1 as SGHTA and CDR2 as FQGNSA. The CDR3 loop is CASIRGLGEQFF. The CDR3 coding sequence is TGTGCCAGCATTAGGGGGCTCGGGGAGCAGTTCTTC.

The CDR3 protein is CASSSTLGQRNSPLHF. CDR3 DNA: TGTGCCAGCAGCTCCACCTTGGGACAGAGGAATTCACCCCTCCACTTT. The V and J genes are TRBV7-9 and TRBJ1-6; 7 nucleotides agree with TRBD1. The CDR3 runs to 16 residues. V shed 4 bases, J shed 7 bases, and the junction held 10 bases outside the gene matches. Germline V gene lookup returns CDR1 SEHNR and CDR2 FQNEAQ (reference sequence).

This clonotype was counted many times. This chain uses TRBV20-1 with TRBJ1-1, with D possibly TRBD1 on 6 matching bases. The CDR3 length is 12 residues. Germline assignment: CDR1 DFQATT and CDR2 SNEGSKA (reference sequence). Trimming removed 5 bases at V and 4 bases at J, with 11 bases between. The CDR3 DNA reads TGCAGTGCTGGGGGGCTAATCACTGAAGCTTTCTTT. Translating gives CSAGGLITEAFF.